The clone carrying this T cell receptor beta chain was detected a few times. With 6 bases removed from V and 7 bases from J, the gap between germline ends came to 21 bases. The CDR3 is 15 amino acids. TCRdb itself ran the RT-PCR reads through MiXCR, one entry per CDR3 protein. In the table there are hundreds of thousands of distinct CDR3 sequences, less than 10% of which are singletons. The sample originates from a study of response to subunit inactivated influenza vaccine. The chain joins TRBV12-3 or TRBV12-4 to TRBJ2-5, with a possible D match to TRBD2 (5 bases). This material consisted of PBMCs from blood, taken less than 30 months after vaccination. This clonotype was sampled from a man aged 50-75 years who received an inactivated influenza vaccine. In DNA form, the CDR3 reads TGTGCCAGCAGCCCAACTCATGGGCGGGCCGGGACCCAGTACTTC. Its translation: CASSPTHGRAGTQYF.